The present T cell receptor (beta chain) was sequenced within a study of blood T cell repertoires in COVID-19 (dated by TCRdb to the early 2020s). About the investigation overall: Collaborator samples came from the United States, Italy and Spain and covered acute and convalescent phases of COVID-19. Where available, HLA class I and class II types were taken from metadata supplied by the sample provider and were not determined by assay-based typing. Nearly every sample came with metadata listing a de-identified subject ID, COVID-19 status, age in years and sex. The repertoires were made available in a free public database intended to serve as a resource for research on the immune response to SARS-CoV-2. Deeply sampled blood TCRbeta repertoires from subjects exposed to, actively infected with, or recovered from COVID-19 were included in the dataset. Samples were obtained from the ongoing ImmuneRACE study (first 160 participants) and from over 1,000 subjects provided by 6 global collaborators. The material from the prospective study consisted of cDNA or gDNA derived from T cells, B-cell-depleted T cells, or PBMCs. Beyond this particular receptor, the publication reports: How much clinical and demographic metadata was included differed by source and by participant, and the metadata was provided uncurated.

TCRbeta CDR3 regions were amplified from genomic DNA using the immunoSEQ Assay, a bias-controlled multiplex PCR. Concerning the study's data processing: Nucleated cell counts per sample were estimated from amplification of reference gene primers within the assay. To quantify the absolute abundance of each unique TCRbeta CDR3 rearrangement, sequence reads were collapsed and filtered. For each sample, productive Simpson clonality was calculated as the square root of Simpson's diversity index across productive rearrangements. TCRdb retrieved this table from immuneACCESS and kept in-frame rearrangements only. Not all clones are present; in checked studies, unresolved V genes account for under half, and no reason is known for the remainder. The DNA gave D and trimming, while V, J and clone size come from that table. The sample contains tens of thousands of clones, 80% to 90% of them found a single time. The top ten clonotypes cover about 1.2% of the sample.

Whole blood was collected in K2EDTA tubes by collaborating institutions according to the institutions' own protocols. For TCRbeta analysis, collaborator samples were shipped as frozen whole blood, as isolated PBMCs, or as DNA extracted from either sample type. About this clone itself: Its antigen is currently not known. No base qualities exist here, and no much larger clone lies one base off it.

The cysteine opens and the phenylalanine closes a CDR3 of 13 amino acids. Just CDR3 DNA is preserved here, 39 bases in frame from base 1. Via the germline V gene, CDR1 is SGHAT and CDR2 FQNNGV. V is clipped by 3 bases and J by 1 base, and the sequence between their germline boundaries is 7 bases long. The TCR was taken from a man aged 40-55 years with acute or convalescent COVID-19. The sample comprised peripheral blood. The sequence links TRBV11-2 to TRBJ2-7; matching of 5 bases hints at TRBD1 as the D gene. At the DNA level, the sequence is TGTGCCAGCAGCTTGAGACAGTCCTACGAGCAGTACTTC. Its translation is CASSLRQSYEQYF.